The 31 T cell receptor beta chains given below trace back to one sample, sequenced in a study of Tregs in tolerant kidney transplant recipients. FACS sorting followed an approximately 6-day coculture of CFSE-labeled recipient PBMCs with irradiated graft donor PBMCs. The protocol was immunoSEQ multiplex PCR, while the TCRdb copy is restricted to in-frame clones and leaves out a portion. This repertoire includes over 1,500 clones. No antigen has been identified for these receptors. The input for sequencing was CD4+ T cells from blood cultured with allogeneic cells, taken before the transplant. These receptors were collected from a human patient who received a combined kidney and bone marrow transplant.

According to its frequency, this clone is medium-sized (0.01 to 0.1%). The chain's CDR3 is CASSLEGARRELFF. CDR3 DNA (partial): TGTGCCAGCAGCTTGGAGGGGGCGCGGAGGGAG. The chain is built from TRBV5-5 and TRBJ2-2; 7 nucleotides match TRBD1. The DNA ends 3 residues before the CDR3 does, and the rest of the CDR3 is filled in from the germline J gene. The germline V gene encodes CDR1 SGHKS and CDR2 YYEKEE (reference sequence). The CDR3 spans 14 residues. The V gene end was trimmed by 0 bases and the J gene end by 9 bases; junction bases not matched to a gene: 5. Variable domain in full (rest from reference TRBV5-5 and TRBJ2-2): DAGVTQSPTHLIKTRGQQVTLRCSPISGHKSVSWYQQVLGQGPQFIFQYYEKEERGRGNFPDRFSARQFPNYSSELNVNALLLGDSALYLCASSLEGARRELFFGEGSRLTVL.

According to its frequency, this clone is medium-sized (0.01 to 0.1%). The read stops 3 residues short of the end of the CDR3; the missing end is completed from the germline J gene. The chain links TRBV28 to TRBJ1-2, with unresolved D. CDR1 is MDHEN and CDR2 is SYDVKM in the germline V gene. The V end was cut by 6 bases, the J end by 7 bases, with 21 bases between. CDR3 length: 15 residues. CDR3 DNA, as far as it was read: TGTGCCAGCAGGTCAACAGCGCGGGTCTCCGGTGGC. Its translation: CASRSTARVSGG. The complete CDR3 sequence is CASRSTARVSGGYTF.

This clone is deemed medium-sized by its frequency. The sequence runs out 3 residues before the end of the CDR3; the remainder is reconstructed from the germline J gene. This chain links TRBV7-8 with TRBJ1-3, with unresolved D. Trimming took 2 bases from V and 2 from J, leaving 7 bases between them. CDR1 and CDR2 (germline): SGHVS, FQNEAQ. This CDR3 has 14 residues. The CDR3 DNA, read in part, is TGTGCCAGCAGCTTATCCCAGACTGGAAACACC. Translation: CASSLSQTGNT. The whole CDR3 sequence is CASSLSQTGNTIYF.

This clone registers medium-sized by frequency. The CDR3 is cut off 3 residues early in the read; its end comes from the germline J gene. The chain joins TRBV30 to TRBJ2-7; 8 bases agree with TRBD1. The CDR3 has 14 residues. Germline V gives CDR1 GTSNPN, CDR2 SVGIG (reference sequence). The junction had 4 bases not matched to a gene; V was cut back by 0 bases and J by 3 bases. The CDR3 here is CAWSVPDRGYEQYF. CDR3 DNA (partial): TGTGCCTGGAGTGTACCCGACAGGGGCTACGAG.

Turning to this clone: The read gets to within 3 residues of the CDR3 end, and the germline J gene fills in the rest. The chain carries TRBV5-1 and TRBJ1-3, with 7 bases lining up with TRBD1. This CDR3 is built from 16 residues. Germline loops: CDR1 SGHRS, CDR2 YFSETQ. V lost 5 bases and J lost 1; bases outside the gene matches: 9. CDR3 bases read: TGCGCCAGCAGTTTACAGGGGACCCTTTCTGGAAACACC. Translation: CASSLQGTLSGNT. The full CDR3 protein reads CASSLQGTLSGNTIYF.

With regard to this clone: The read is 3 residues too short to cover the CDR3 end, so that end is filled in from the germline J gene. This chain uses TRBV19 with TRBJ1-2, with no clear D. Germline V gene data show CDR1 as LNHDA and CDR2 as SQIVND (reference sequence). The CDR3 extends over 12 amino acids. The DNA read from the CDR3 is TGTGCCAGTAGAGGAGAAGCGGAGACC. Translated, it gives CASRGEAET. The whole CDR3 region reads CASRGEAETYTF.

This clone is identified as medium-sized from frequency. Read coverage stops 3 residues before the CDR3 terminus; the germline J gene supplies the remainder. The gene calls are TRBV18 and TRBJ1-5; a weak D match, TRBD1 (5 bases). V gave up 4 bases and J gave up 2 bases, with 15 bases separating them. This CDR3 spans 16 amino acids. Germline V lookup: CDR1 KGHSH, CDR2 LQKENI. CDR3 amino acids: CASSRQQDPGNQPQHF. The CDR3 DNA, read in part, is TGTGCCAGCTCACGACAACAGGATCCCGGCAATCAGCCC.

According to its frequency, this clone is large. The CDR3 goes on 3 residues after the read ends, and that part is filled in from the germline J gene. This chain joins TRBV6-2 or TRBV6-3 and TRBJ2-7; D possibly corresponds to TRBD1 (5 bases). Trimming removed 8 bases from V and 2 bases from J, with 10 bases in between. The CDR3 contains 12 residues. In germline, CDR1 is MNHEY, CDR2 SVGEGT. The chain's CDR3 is CASSQTAYEQYF. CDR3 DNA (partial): TGTGCCAGCTCTCAGACAGCCTACGAG.

CDR3 bases read: TGTGCCAGCAGGGAATGGGACAGGGCCCCTGATACG. Translation gives CASREWDRAPDT. The complete CDR3 reads CASREWDRAPDTQYF. This sequence joins TRBV12-3 or TRBV12-4 and TRBJ2-3, with 9 positions matching TRBD1. With the read ending 3 residues before the CDR3 end, the germline J gene is used to fill in that end. Losses at the gene ends were 6 bases for V and 6 bases for J; bases not matched to a gene: 10. This CDR3 region has 15 residues.

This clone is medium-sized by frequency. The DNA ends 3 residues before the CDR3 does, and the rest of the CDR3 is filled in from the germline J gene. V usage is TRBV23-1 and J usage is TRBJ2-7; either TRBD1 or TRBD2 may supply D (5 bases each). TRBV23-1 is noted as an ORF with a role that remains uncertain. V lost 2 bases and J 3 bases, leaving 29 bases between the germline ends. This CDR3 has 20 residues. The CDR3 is CASSQLLGRGEGRGNYEQYF. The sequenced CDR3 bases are TGCGCCAGCAGTCAACTTCTAGGAAGGGGAGAGGGGAGAGGAAACTACGAG.

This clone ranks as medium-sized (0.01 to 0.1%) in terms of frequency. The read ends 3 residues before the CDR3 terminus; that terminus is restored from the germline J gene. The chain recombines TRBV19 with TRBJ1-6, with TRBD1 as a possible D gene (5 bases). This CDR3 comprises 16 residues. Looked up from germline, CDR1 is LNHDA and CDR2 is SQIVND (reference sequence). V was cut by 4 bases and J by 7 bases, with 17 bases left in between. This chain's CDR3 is CASSTVWGGTNSPLHF. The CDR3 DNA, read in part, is TGTGCCAGTAGTACCGTCTGGGGGGGAACGAATTCACCC.

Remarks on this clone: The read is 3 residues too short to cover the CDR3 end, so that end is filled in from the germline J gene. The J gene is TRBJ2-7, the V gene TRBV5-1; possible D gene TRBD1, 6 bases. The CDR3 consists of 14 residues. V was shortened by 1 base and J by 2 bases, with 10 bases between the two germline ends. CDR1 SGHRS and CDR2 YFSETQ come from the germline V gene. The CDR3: CASSLLPGAYEQYF. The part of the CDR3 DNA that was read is TGCGCCAGCAGCTTGTTGCCAGGGGCCTACGAG. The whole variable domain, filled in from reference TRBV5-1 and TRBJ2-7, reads KAGVTQTPRYLIKTRGQQVTLSCSPISGHRSVSWYQQTPGQGLQFLFEYFSETQRNKGNFPGRFSGRQFSNSRSEMNVSTLELGDSALYLCASSLLPGAYEQYFGPGTRLTVT.

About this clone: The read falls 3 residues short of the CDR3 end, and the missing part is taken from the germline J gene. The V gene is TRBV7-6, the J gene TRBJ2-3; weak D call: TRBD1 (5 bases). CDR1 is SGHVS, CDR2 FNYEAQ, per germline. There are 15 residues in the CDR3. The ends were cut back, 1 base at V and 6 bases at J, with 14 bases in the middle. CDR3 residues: CASSLVSGAGDTQYF. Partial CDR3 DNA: TGTGCCAGCAGCTTAGTGTCTGGGGCCGGGGATACG.

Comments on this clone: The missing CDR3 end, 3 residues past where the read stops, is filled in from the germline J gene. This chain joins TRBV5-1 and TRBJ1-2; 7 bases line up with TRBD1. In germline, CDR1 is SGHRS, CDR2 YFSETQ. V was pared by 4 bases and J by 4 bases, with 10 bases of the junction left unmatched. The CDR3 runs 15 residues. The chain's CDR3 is CASSPDVGGAYGYTF. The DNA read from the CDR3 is TGCGCCAGCAGCCCCGACGTAGGGGGCGCCTATGGC.

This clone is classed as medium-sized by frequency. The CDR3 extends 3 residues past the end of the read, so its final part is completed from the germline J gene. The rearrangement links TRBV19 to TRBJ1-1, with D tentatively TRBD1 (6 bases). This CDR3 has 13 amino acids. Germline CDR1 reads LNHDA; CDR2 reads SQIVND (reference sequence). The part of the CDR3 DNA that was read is TGTGCCAGTAACCCTACCGGGACATTACCG. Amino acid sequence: CASNPTGTLP. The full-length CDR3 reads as CASNPTGTLPAFF.

The covered CDR3 bases are TGTGCCAGCAGCTGGGGGGGGGATGGC. It specifies CASSWGGDG. Given in full, the CDR3 is CASSWGGDGYTF. This rearrangement joins TRBV11-3 to TRBJ1-2; D might be TRBD1 (5 bases). The read falls 3 residues short of the CDR3 end, and the missing part is taken from the germline J gene. This CDR3 region has 12 residues. Germline assignment: CDR1 SGHNT and CDR2 YENEEA. V lost 4 bases, J lost 6 bases, and 9 bases lay in between.

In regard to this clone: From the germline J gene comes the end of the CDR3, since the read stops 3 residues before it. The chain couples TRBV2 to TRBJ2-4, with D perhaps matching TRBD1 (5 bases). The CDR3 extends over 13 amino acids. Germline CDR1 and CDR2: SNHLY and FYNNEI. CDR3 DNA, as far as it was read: TGTGCCAGCAGTGAACAGGGTTCCTATGGT. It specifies CASSEQGSYG. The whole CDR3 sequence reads CASSEQGSYGQYF.

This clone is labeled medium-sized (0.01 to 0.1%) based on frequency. The CDR3: CASSSPLAKNIQYF. CDR3 bases read: TGTGCCAGCAGCTCTCCCCTAGCCAAAAACATT. The V gene is TRBV5-4, the J gene TRBJ2-4, with D uncertain. With the read ending 3 residues before the CDR3 end, the germline J gene is used to fill in that end. V shed 3 bases and J shed 0 bases, with 7 bases lying between them. This CDR3 has 14 amino acids. Germline V gene data show CDR1 as SGHNT and CDR2 as YYREEE (reference sequence).

CDR3 bases read: TGTGCCATCAGAGCAAACACCGGGACATCTTATACCAACGAG. Protein product: CAIRANTGTSYTNE. The whole CDR3 region reads CAIRANTGTSYTNEQYF. V usage is TRBV10-3 and J usage is TRBJ2-7; tentatively, D is TRBD1 (6 bases). The read ends 3 residues early relative to the CDR3; the germline J gene fills the gap. V lost 6 bases, J lost 5 bases, and 26 bases lay in between. The CDR3 is 17 amino acids. From germline, CDR1 is ENHRY and CDR2 SYGVKD.

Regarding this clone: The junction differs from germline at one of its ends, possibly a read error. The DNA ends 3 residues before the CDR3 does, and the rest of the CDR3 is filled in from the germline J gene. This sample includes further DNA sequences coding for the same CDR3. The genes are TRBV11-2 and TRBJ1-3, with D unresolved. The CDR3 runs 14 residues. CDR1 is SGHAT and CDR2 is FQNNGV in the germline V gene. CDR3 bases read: TGTGCCAGCAGCTTAGATGTCCTCCCTGACACG. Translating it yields CASSLDVLPDT. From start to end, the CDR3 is CASSLDVLPDTIYF.

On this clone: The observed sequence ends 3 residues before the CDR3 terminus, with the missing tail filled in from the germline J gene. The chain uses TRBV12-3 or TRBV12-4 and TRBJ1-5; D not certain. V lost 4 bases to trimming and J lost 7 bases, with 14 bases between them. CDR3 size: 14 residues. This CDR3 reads CASSSDLRRQPQHF. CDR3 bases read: TGTGCCAGCAGTTCCGACCTCCGCAGGCAGCCC.

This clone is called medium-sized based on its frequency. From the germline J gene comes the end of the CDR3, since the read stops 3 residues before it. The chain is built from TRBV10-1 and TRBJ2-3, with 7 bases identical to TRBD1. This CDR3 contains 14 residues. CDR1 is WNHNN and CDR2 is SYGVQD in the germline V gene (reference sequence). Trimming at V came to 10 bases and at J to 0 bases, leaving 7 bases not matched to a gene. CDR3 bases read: TGCGCCACCGGACAGGAACCTAGCACAGATACG. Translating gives CATGQEPSTDT. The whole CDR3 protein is CATGQEPSTDTQYF.

The sequenced part of the CDR3 DNA is TGCAGTGCTAGAGTTCCGACTAGCGGGAGAGTCAATGAG. Translation: CSARVPTSGRVNE. The whole CDR3 sequence is CSARVPTSGRVNEQFF. This rearrangement joins TRBV20-1 to TRBJ2-1; the match to TRBD2 covers 12 bases. Sequencing ends 3 residues short of the CDR3 end; the germline J gene provides the rest. Unmatched junction bases numbered 7, after V lost 1 base and J lost 6 bases. The germline CDR1 and CDR2 sequences are DFQATT and SNEGSKA (reference sequence). The CDR3 has 16 amino acids.

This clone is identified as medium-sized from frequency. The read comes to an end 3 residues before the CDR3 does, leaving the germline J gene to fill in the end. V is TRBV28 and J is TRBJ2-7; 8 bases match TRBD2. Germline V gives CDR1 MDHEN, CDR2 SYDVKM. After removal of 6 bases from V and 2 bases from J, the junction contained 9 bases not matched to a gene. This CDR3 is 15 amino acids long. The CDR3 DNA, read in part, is TGTGCCAGCAGCTCAGCGGGAGCGGACACCTACGAG. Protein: CASSSAGADTYE. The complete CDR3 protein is CASSSAGADTYEQYF.

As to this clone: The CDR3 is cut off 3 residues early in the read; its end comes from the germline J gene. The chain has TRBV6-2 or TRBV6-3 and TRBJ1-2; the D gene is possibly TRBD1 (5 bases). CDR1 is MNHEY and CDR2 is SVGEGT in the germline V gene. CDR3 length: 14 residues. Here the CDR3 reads CASSSLAGRDDYTF. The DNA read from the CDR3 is TGTGCCAGCAGTTCGCTAGCGGGGCGGGACGAC.

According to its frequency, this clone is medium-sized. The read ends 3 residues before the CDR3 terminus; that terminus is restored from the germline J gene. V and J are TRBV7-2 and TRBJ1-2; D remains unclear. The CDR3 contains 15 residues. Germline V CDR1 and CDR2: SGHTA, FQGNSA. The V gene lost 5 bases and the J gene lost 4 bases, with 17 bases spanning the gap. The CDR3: CASSPYMGRSYGYTF. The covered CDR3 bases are TGTGCCAGCAGCCCCTACATGGGCAGAAGCTATGGC.

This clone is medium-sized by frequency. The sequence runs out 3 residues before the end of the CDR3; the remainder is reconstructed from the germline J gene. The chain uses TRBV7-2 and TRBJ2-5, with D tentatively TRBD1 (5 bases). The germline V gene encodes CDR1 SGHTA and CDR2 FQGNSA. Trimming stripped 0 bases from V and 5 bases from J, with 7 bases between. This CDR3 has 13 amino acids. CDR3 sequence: CASSLAKGETQYF. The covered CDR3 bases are TGTGCCAGCAGCTTAGCGAAGGGGGAGACC. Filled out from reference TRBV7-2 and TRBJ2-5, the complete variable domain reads GAGVSQSPSNKVTEKGKDVELRCDPISGHTALYWYRQSLGQGLEFLIYFQGNSAPDKSGLPSDRFSAERTGGSVSTLTIQRTQQEDSAVYLCASSLAKGETQYFGPGTRLLVL.

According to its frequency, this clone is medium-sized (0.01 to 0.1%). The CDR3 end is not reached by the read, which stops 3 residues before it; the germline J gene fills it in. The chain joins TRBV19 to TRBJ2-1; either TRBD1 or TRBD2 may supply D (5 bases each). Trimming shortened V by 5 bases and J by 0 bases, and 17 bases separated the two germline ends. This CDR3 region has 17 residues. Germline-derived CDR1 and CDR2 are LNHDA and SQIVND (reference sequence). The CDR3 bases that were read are TGTGCCAGTAGTGCTAATCCCCCAGGGAGCTCCTACAATGAG. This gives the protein CASSANPPGSSYNE. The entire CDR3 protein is CASSANPPGSSYNEQFF. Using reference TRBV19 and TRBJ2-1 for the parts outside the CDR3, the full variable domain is DGGITQSPKYLFRKEGQNVTLSCEQNLNHDAMYWYRQDPGQGLRLIYYSQIVNDFQKGDIAEGYSVSREKKESFPLTVTSAQKNPTAFYLCASSANPPGSSYNEQFFGPGTRLTVL.

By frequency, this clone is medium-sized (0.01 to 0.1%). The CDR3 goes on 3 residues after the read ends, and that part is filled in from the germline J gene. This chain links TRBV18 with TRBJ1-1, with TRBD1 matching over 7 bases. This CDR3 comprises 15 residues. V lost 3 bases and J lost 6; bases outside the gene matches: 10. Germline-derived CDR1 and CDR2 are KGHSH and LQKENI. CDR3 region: CASSPLTGEVAEAFF. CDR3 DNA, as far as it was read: TGTGCCAGCTCACCTCTTACAGGGGAGGTAGCTGAA.

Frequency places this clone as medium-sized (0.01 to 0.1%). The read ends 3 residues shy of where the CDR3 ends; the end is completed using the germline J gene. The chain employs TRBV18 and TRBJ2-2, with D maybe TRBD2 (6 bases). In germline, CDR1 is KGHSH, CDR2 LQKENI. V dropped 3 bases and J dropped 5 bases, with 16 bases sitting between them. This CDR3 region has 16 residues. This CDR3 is CASSPQDGGATGELFF. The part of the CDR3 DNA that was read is TGTGCCAGCTCACCGCAGGATGGCGGGGCGACCGGGGAG.

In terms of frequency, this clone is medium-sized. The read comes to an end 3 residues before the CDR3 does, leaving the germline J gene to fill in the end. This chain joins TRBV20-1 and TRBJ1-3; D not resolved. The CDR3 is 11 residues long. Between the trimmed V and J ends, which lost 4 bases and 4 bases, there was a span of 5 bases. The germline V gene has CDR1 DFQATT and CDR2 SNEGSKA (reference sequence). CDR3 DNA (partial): TGCAGTGCTACGCAGGGAAACACC. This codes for CSATQGNT. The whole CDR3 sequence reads CSATQGNTIYF.